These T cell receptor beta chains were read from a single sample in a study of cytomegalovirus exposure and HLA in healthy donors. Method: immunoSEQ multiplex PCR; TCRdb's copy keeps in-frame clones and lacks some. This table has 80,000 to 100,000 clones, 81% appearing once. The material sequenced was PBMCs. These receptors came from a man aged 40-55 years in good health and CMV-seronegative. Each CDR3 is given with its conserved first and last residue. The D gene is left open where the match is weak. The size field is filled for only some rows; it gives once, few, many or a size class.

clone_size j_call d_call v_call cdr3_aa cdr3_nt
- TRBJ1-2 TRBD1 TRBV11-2 CASSSGTGARGYTF TGTGCCAGCAGCTCCGGGACAGGAGCTCGCGGCTACACCTTC
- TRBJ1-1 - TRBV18 CASSPRAPTGMNTEAFF TGTGCCAGCTCACCACGGGCACCCACGGGGATGAACACTGAAGCTTTCTTT
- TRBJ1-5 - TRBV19 CASRQGGRSNQPQHF TGTGCCAGTAGACAAGGGGGAAGAAGCAATCAGCCCCAGCATTTT
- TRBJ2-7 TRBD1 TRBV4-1 CASSQGPGQVSEQYF TGCGCCAGCAGCCAAGGCCCGGGACAGGTGAGCGAGCAGTACTTC
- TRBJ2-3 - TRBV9 CASSVAGSTDTQYF TGTGCCAGCAGCGTAGCCGGTAGCACAGATACGCAGTATTTT
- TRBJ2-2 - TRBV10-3 CAIRTGNTGELFF TGTGCCATCAGGACAGGAAACACCGGGGAGCTGTTTTTT
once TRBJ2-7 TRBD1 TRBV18 CASSLGQKNTYEQYF TGTGCCAGCTCACTGGGACAGAAAAATACCTACGAGCAGTACTTC
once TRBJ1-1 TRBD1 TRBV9 CASSVRTGNTEAFF TGTGCCAGCAGCGTGAGGACAGGGAACACTGAAGCTTTCTTT
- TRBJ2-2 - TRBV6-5 CASSFTTTGSTGELFF TGTGCCAGCAGTTTCACAACCACAGGGAGCACCGGGGAGCTGTTTTTT
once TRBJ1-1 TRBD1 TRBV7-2 CASSLAGALFTPGGTEAFF TGTGCCAGCAGCTTAGCCGGGGCTCTTTTTACCCCAGGGGGCACTGAAGCTTTCTTT
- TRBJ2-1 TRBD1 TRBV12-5 CASGLVTGQGSYNEQFF TGTGCTAGTGGTTTGGTGACCGGACAGGGCTCCTACAATGAGCAGTTCTTC
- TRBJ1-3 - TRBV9 CASSVESRADTIYF TGTGCCAGCAGCGTAGAGTCGAGGGCTGACACCATATATTTT
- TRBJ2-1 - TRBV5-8 CASSLSRIGGDEQFF TGTGCCAGCAGCCTTAGCCGGATAGGAGGGGATGAGCAGTTCTTC
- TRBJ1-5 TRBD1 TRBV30 CAWSGGTGNQPQHF TGTGCCTGGAGTGGGGGGACAGGCAATCAGCCCCAGCATTTT
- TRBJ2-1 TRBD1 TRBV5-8 CASSLGTGVDEQFF TGTGCCAGCAGCTTAGGGACAGGGGTGGATGAGCAGTTCTTC
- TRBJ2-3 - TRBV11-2 CASSLVSRLVTDTQYF TGTGCCAGCAGCTTAGTCTCGCGGCTGGTCACAGATACGCAGTATTTT
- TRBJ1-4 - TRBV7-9 CASSFVATNEKLFF TGTGCCAGCAGCTTTGTAGCAACTAATGAAAAACTGTTTTTT
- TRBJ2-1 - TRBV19 CASSIEGAKSYNEQFF TGTGCCAGTAGTATAGAGGGGGCTAAGTCCTACAATGAGCAGTTCTTC